One sample yielded the 24 T cell receptor beta chains listed below, sequenced in a study of PD-1 blockade in classical Hodgkin lymphoma. Sequenced by immunoSEQ multiplex PCR; TCRdb stores in-frame clones only, minus some. The table has about 40,000 clones, about 79% seen once. Each patient experienced a relapse that followed autologous stem cell transplantation, and brentuximab vedotin exposure varied. Sequencing was performed on peripheral blood mononuclear cells (PBMCs), taken at baseline. The receptors derive from a human donor with classical Hodgkin lymphoma.

The chain has TRBV15 and TRBJ1-5; D not certain. This CDR3 is 16 amino acids long. Germline CDR1 and CDR2: LNHNV and YYDKDF (reference sequence). Deletions cut 1 base from V and 1 base from J, with 11 bases between. CDR3 loop: CATSRAGPKSNQPQHF. CDR3 bases: TGTGCCACCAGCAGAGCTGGGCCCAAAAGCAATCAGCCCCAGCATTTT.

The V and J genes are TRBV6-1 and TRBJ2-3; no firm D call. V was pared by 2 bases and J by 0 bases, with 12 bases between. Looked up from germline, CDR1 is MNHNS and CDR2 is SASEGT. CDR3 length equals 16 residues. The CDR3 DNA sequence: TGTGCCAGCAGTGAAAAGGAAAGCACTAGCACAGATACGCAGTATTTT. Encoded protein: CASSEKESTSTDTQYF.

This chain uses TRBV2 with TRBJ2-5, with D uncertain. Between the trimmed V and J ends, which lost 4 bases and 9 bases, there was a span of 15 bases. The CDR3 loop spans 13 amino acids. CDR1 is SNHLY, CDR2 FYNNEI, per germline. The CDR3 region has the DNA TGTGCCAGCAGTGGAGAGGCGTCTCTTGCCCAGTACTTC. It is translated as CASSGEASLAQYF.

This chain connects TRBV28 to TRBJ2-5; D perhaps matches TRBD2 (6 bases). V was clipped by 2 bases and J by 3 bases, with 10 bases between them. CDR1 is MDHEN and CDR2 is SYDVKM in the germline V gene. The CDR3 length is 14 residues. CDR3 sequence: CASSLAGWEETQYF. CDR3 DNA sequence: TGTGCCAGCAGTTTAGCGGGATGGGAAGAGACCCAGTACTTC.

The table lists this clone with a few counts. CDR3 nucleotide sequence: TGTGCCAGCAGCTTGAGGGCCGTTCCAGATACGCAGTATTTT. Its translation: CASSLRAVPDTQYF. V gene TRBV5-6 combines with J gene TRBJ2-3; D remains unclear. The V gene lost 1 base and the J gene lost 4 bases, with 10 bases spanning the gap. CDR1 SGHDT and CDR2 YYEEEE come from the germline V gene. The CDR3 has 14 amino acids. Combining the CDR3 with reference TRBV5-6 and TRBJ2-3 gives the whole variable domain DAGVTQSPTHLIKTRGQQVTLRCSPKSGHDTVSWYQQALGQGPQFIFQYYEEEERQRGNFPDRFSGHQFPNYSSELNVNALLLGDSALYLCASSLRAVPDTQYFGPGTRLTVL.

The CDR3 nucleotides read TGTGCCAGCAGCTTTAAGGAGACCCAGTACTTC. Its translation: CASSFKETQYF. The chain joins TRBV7-3 to TRBJ2-5, with unresolved D. Germline-derived CDR1 and CDR2 are SGHTA and FQGTGA. With 3 bases removed from V and 5 bases from J, the gap between germline ends came to 4 bases. This CDR3 contains 11 residues.

This sequence joins TRBV18 and TRBJ2-7; a possible D gene is TRBD1 (6 bases). CDR1 is KGHSH, CDR2 LQKENI, per germline. This CDR3 is 13 amino acids long. V was trimmed by 6 bases and J by 2 bases, leaving 11 bases between them. CDR3: CASSQGPAYEQYF. The CDR3 bases are TGTGCCAGCTCTCAGGGGCCGGCCTACGAGCAGTACTTC.

V is TRBV4-1 and J is TRBJ1-1; perhaps TRBD1 as D (6 bases). V lost 0 bases, J lost 7 bases, and 12 bases lay in between. The germline CDR1 and CDR2 sequences are MGHRA and YSYEKL. This CDR3 has 14 residues. The CDR3: CASSQEVRGREAFF. The CDR3 nucleotides read TGCGCCAGCAGCCAAGAAGTTCGGGGGCGTGAAGCTTTCTTT.

This clone was counted only a few times. The chain employs TRBV5-4 and TRBJ1-2, with TRBD1 identical over 12 bases. The germline gives CDR1 SGHNT, CDR2 YYREEE (reference sequence). The J segment lost 8 bases and the V segment lost 4 bases, leaving 6 bases of the junction unmatched. This CDR3 is built from 14 residues. CDR3 residues: CASSTRDRGRGYTF. As DNA, the CDR3 is TGTGCCAGCAGCACCCGGGACAGGGGGCGAGGCTACACCTTC.

The chain joins TRBV19 to TRBJ2-2; 7 bases fit TRBD1. Germline CDR1 reads LNHDA; CDR2 reads SQIVND (reference sequence). This CDR3 is built from 14 residues. V was clipped by 11 bases and J by 0 bases; unmatched bases: 6. The chain's CDR3 is CAGRDSSNTGELFF. DNA for the CDR3: TGTGCCGGCCGGGACAGCTCGAACACCGGGGAGCTGTTTTTT.

The J gene is TRBJ1-2, the V gene TRBV2; TRBD1 matches at 8 bases. CDR3 length: 13 amino acids. CDR1 and CDR2 (germline): SNHLY, FYNNEI. V was clipped by 6 bases and J by 5 bases; unmatched bases: 5. CDR3 loop: CASRKDREYGYTF. The CDR3 DNA follows: TGTGCCAGCAGAAAGGACAGGGAATATGGCTACACCTTC. The variable domain in full, with the rest retrieved from reference TRBV2 and TRBJ1-2, is EPEVTQTPSHQVTQMGQEVILRCVPISNHLYFYWYRQILGQKVEFLVSFYNNEISEKSEIFDDQFSVERPDGSNFTLKIRSTKLEDSAMYFCASRKDREYGYTFGSGTRLTVV.

V and J are TRBV10-2 and TRBJ2-7; D remains unclear. The V end was cut by 3 bases, the J end by 7 bases, with 10 bases between. The CDR3 covers 12 residues. Per the germline V gene, CDR1 is WSHSY and CDR2 is SAAADI. The CDR3 loop is CASSDPVGEQYF. The CDR3 DNA follows: TGCGCCAGCAGTGACCCGGTCGGGGAGCAGTACTTC.

This chain links TRBV7-9 with TRBJ2-5; 10 bases map to TRBD2. V was clipped by 4 bases and J by 5 bases; unmatched bases: 7. From germline, CDR1 is SEHNR and CDR2 FQNEAQ (reference sequence). The CDR3 is made up of 15 amino acids. The CDR3 bases are TGTGCCAGCAGCTATACCGGGACTAGCGTTGAGACCCAGTACTTC. Translating it yields CASSYTGTSVETQYF.

The chain employs TRBV28 and TRBJ1-1; 8 nucleotides line up with TRBD1. The CDR3 length is 13 residues. The V gene end was trimmed by 5 bases and the J gene end by 4 bases; junction bases not matched to a gene: 3. Germline assignment: CDR1 MDHEN and CDR2 SYDVKM. This CDR3 is CASSETGVTEAFF. CDR3 sequence (DNA): TGTGCCAGCAGTGAGACAGGGGTCACTGAAGCTTTCTTT.

The chain carries TRBV18 and TRBJ2-7; 8 bases are a match to TRBD2. Losses at the gene ends were 4 bases for V and 7 bases for J; bases not matched to a gene: 12. The CDR3 contains 15 residues. Germline-derived CDR1 and CDR2 are KGHSH and LQKENI. CDR3 region: CASSQVAGQTGEQYF. DNA of the CDR3: TGTGCCAGCTCACAAGTAGCGGGGCAGACTGGGGAGCAGTACTTC.

The V and J genes are TRBV19 and TRBJ2-1, with TRBD2 matching 7 bases. CDR1 LNHDA and CDR2 SQIVND come from the germline V gene (reference sequence). The CDR3 extends over 13 amino acids. The J segment lost 7 bases and the V segment lost 6 bases, leaving 6 bases of the junction unmatched. The CDR3 region is CASSGRMRNEQFF. For the CDR3, the DNA is TGTGCCAGTAGCGGGAGGATGAGAAATGAGCAGTTCTTC.

This clone has just a few counts. The chain links TRBV7-9 to TRBJ2-2; D is unclear. Germline CDR1 is SEHNR and CDR2 is FQNEAQ (reference sequence). With 1 base removed from V and 5 bases from J, the gap between germline ends came to 8 bases. This CDR3 contains 14 residues. For the CDR3, the DNA is TGTGCCAGCAGCTTAGACCTTCTTACCGGGGAGCTGTTTTTT. Its protein product is CASSLDLLTGELFF.

The CDR3 here is CASSDLMRTSGYNEQFF. Here the CDR3 DNA reads TGTGCCAGCAGCGACTTAATGAGGACTAGCGGGTACAATGAGCAGTTCTTC. The genes are TRBV7-6 and TRBJ2-1, with 11 positions matching TRBD2. The trim removed 5 bases at V and 4 bases at J, leaving 10 bases unmatched. The V gene's germline CDR1 is SGHVS and CDR2 FNYEAQ. This CDR3 comprises 17 residues.

Comment on this clone: Other DNA sequences within the sample encode an identical CDR3. CDR3 sequence reads: CASSLGGSYNEQFF. In DNA form, the CDR3 reads TGTGCCAGCAGTTTAGGGGGGTCCTACAATGAGCAGTTCTTC. V is TRBV27 and J is TRBJ2-1; D may be TRBD2 (6 bases). The V end was cut by 2 bases, the J end by 1 base, with 6 bases between. Germline CDR1 is MNHEY and CDR2 is SMNVEV (reference sequence). The CDR3 loop spans 14 amino acids.

This clone was recorded a few times. The chain has TRBV2 and TRBJ2-3; D ambiguous. This CDR3 is 14 amino acids long. Germline assignment: CDR1 SNHLY and CDR2 FYNNEI. Trimming left V 8 bases short and J 3 bases short, with 15 bases between. CDR3 nucleotide sequence: TGTGCCAGCTACCCAGGCTCCTCGACAGATACGCAGTATTTT. Protein: CASYPGSSTDTQYF.

The J gene is TRBJ2-3, the V gene TRBV28; the D is unclear. With 5 bases removed from V and 2 bases from J, the gap between germline ends came to 23 bases. Per the germline V gene, CDR1 is MDHEN and CDR2 is SYDVKM. The CDR3 is made up of 18 amino acids. The CDR3 sequence is CASSLYIGLGGYTDTQYF. The DNA of the CDR3 is TGTGCCAGCAGTCTATATATAGGGCTCGGCGGATACACAGATACGCAGTATTTT.

The chain links TRBV5-5 to TRBJ2-3; D unresolved. The germline CDR1 and CDR2 sequences are SGHKS and YYEKEE (reference sequence). CDR3 length: 13 amino acids. V shed 0 bases and J shed 0 bases, with 2 bases lying between them. The CDR3 here is CASSLGSTDTQYF. DNA of the CDR3: TGTGCCAGCAGCTTGGGGAGCACAGATACGCAGTATTTT.

As regards this clone: A read error may account for a junction end that differs from germline. The chain employs TRBV28 and TRBJ2-2; weak D call: TRBD2 (5 bases). Germline V gene sequence: CDR1 MDHEN, CDR2 SYDVKM. The CDR3 totals 10 residues. CDR3 nucleotide sequence: TGTGCCAGCATGATCGGGGTGCTGTTTTTT. This translates into CASMIGVLFF.

The table lists this clone with many counts. This chain joins TRBV5-8 and TRBJ1-5; possibly TRBD1 for D (6 bases). V was pared by 8 bases and J by 0 bases, with 15 bases between. Germline V gene lookup returns CDR1 SGHTS and CDR2 YDEGEE. The CDR3 has 15 residues. CDR3 nucleotide sequence: TGTGCCAGTACAATACAGGGTTATAGCAATCAGCCCCAGCATTTT. It is translated as CASTIQGYSNQPQHF. Full variable domain (rest looked up from reference TRBV5-8 and TRBJ1-5): EAGVTQSPTHLIKTRGQQATLRCSPISGHTSVYWYQQALGLGLQFLLWYDEGEERNRGNFPPRFSGRQFPNYSSELNVNALELEDSALYLCASTIQGYSNQPQHFGDGTRLSIL.